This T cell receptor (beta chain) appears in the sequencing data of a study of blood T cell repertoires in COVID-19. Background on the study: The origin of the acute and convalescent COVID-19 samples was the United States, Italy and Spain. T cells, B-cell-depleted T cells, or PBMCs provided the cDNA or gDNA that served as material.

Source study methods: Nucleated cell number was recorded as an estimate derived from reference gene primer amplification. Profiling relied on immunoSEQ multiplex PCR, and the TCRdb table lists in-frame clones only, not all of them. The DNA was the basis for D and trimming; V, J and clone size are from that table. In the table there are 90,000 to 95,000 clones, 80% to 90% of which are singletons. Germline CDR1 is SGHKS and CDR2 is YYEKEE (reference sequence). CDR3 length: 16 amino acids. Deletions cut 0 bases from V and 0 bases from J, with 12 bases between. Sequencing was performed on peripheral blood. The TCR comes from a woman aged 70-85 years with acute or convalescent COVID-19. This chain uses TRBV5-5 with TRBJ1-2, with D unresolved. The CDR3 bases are TGTGCCAGCAGCTTGGGGGCAGAAAGAACTAACTATGGCTACACCTTC. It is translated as CASSLGAERTNYGYTF.